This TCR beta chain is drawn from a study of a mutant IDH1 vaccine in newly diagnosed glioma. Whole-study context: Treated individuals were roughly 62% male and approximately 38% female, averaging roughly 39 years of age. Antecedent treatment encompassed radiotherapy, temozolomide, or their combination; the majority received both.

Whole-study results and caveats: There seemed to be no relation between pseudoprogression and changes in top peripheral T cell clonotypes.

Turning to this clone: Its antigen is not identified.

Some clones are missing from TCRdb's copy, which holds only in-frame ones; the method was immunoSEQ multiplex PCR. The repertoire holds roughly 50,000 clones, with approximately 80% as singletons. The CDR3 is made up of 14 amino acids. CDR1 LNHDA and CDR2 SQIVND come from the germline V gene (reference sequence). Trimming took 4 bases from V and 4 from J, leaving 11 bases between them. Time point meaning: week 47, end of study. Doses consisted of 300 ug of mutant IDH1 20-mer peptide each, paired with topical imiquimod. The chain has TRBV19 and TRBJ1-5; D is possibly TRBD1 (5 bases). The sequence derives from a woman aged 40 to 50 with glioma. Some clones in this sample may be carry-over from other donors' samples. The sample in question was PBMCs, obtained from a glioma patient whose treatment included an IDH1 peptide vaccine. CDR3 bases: TGTGCCAGTAGTACATCAAGGGGAAATCAGCCCCAGCATTTT. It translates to CASSTSRGNQPQHF.